Reported below is one TCR beta chain. These data are taken from a study of T cells expressing NK-cell markers. From the 5' RACE reads, TCRdb lists one entry per CDR3 protein and no DNA. The listing records about 550,000 distinct CDR3 sequences. This CDR3 has 13 amino acids. This chain links TRBV12-3 or TRBV12-4 with TRBJ2-1. The sequencing sample was made of blood T cells: a sorted CD56 or NKG2C T cell subset, CD4+ or CD8+ T cells, or bulk PBMC T cells (not recorded which). The source of this sequence is a man between 18 and 35 years old in good health. CDR3 protein: CASSQGPFNEQFF.